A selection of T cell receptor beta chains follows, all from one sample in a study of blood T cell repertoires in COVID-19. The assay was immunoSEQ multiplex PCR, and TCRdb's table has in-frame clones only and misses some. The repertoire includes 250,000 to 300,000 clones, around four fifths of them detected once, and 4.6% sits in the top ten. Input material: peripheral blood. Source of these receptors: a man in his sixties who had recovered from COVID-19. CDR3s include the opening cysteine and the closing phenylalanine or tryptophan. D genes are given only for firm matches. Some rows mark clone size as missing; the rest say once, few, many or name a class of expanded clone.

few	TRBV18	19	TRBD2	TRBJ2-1	TGTGCCAGCTCACCAGGGCTAGCGGGAGGAATACACGGAATAAATGAGCAGTTCTTC	CASSPGLAGGIHGINEQFF
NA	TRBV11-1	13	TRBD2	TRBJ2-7	TGTGCCAGCAGCTCCGGGGTAGCGGGGGAGCAGTACTTC	CASSSGVAGEQYF
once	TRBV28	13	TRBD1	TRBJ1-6	TGTGCCAGCAGTCATGACAGGGATTCACCCCTCCACTTT	CASSHDRDSPLHF
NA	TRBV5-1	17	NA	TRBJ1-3	TGCGCCAGCAGCTTGGACTTGGTTGGTGACTCTGGAAACACCATATATTTT	CASSLDLVGDSGNTIYF
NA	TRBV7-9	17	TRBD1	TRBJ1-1	TGTGCCAGCAGTGACCGGCCGGGACAGGGGGCGCGAACTGAAGCTTTCTTT	CASSDRPGQGARTEAFF
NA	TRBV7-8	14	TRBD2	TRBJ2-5	TGTGCCAGCAGCTTAGCGGGGGGGAGGGAGACCCAGTACTTC	CASSLAGGRETQYF
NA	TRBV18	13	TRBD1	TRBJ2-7	TGTGCCAGCTCCCGACAGGGGCTCAACGAGCAGTACTTC	CASSRQGLNEQYF
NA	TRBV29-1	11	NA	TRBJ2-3	TGCAGCGTGGGGGCGGCAGATACGCAGTATTTT	CSVGAADTQYF
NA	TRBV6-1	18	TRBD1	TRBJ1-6	TGTGCCAGCAGCGAAGAAGGACAGGGAACATTGGGGAATTCACCCCTCCACTTT	CASSEEGQGTLGNSPLHF
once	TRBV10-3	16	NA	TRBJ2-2	TGTGCCACCCAACCTTGGCTAGCCTGGATCACCGGGGAGCTGTTTTTT	CATQPWLAWITGELFF
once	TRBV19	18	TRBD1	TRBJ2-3	TGTGCCAGTGGATTCCAACCGGGACAGCGATCTAGCACAGATACGCAGTATTTT	CASGFQPGQRSSTDTQYF
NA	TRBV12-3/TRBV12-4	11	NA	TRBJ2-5	TGTGCCAGCAGGGGGAGAGAGACCCAGTACTTC	CASRGRETQYF
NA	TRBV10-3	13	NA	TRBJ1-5	TGTGCCATCAGTGACGGGAGCAATCAGCCCCAGCATTTT	CAISDGSNQPQHF
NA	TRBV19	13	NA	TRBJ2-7	TGTGCCAGTAGTATATTACAGGGCTACGAGCAGTACTTC	CASSILQGYEQYF
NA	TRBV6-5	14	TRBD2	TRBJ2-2	TGTGCCAGCAGCCGCGGACTAGCTATCGGGGAGCTGTTTTTT	CASSRGLAIGELFF
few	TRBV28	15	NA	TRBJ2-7	TGTGCCAGCAGTCCCCCCCCTCCACAAACCTACGAGCAGTACTTC	CASSPPPPQTYEQYF
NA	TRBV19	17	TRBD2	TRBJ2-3	TGTGCCAGTAGTACCCTCCCGACTAGCAGAAACACAGATACGCAGTATTTT	CASSTLPTSRNTDTQYF
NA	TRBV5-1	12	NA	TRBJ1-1	TGCGCCAGCAGCGCTATAAACACTGAAGCTTTCTTT	CASSAINTEAFF
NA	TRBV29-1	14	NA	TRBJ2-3	TGCAGCGTTGACGGCGGGGGCCGCACAGATACGCAGTATTTT	CSVDGGGRTDTQYF
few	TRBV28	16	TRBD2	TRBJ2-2	TGTGCCAGCACCCCCCCCGGTTGGGGACTAGCCCGGGAGCTGTTTTTT	CASTPPGWGLARELFF
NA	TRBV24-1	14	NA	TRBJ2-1	TGTGCCACCAGTGATGGGGAGGGGGGAAACGAGCAGTTCTTC	CATSDGEGGNEQFF
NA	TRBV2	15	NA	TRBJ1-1	TGTGCCAGCACCGAGTGGGGGCGGAGGAACACTGAAGCTTTCTTT	CASTEWGRRNTEAFF
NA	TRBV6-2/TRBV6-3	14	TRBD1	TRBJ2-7	TGTGCCAGCAGTTACTCCGGGACAGCCTACGAGCAGTACTTC	CASSYSGTAYEQYF
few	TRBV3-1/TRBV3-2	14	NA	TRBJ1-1	TGTGCCAGCAGCACGGGGAACCTGGGCACTGAAGCTTTCTTT	CASSTGNLGTEAFF
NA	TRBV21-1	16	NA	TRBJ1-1	TGTGCCAGCAGCAAAGGGAGGGTCCGACCGAACACTGAAGCTTTCTTT	CASSKGRVRPNTEAFF
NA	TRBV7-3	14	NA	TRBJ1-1	TGTGCCAGCAGCTTAAGGGGGCGGAACACTGAAGCTTTCTTT	CASSLRGRNTEAFF
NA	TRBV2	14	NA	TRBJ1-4	TGTGCCAGCAGACTCAGGGGTAATAATGAAAAACTGTTTTTT	CASRLRGNNEKLFF
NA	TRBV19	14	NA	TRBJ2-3	TGTGCCAGTAGTAACCCGGGGTACACAGATACGCAGTATTTT	CASSNPGYTDTQYF
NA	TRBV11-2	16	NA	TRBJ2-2	TGTGCCAGCAGCTTAGGACTCCGGGGGTTTACCGGGGAGCTGTTTTTT	CASSLGLRGFTGELFF
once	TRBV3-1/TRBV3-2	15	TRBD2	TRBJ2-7	TGTGCCAGCAGCCGATCCGGGGGAGGGGCGAAGGAGCAGTACTTC	CASSRSGGGAKEQYF
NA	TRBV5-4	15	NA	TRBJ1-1	TGTGCCAGCAGCTCCGGAGGGGCCTGGACCCCTGAAGCTTTCTTT	CASSSGGAWTPEAFF
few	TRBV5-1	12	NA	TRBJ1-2	TGCGCCACCCGGAGGGATAGCGGTGGCTACACCTTC	CATRRDSGGYTF
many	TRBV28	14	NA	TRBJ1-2	TGTGCCAGCAGTTTAATTTGGGGAGAAGGGGGCTACACCTTC	CASSLIWGEGGYTF
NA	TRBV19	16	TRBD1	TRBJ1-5	TGTGCCAGTAGTACACCCGGGACAGTCCCCCAACAGCCCCAGCATTTT	CASSTPGTVPQQPQHF
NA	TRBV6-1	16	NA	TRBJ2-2	TGTGCCAGCAGTGAAACTATTCGACCGAGGACCGGGGAGCTGTTTTTT	CASSETIRPRTGELFF
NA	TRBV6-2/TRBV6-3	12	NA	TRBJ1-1	TGTGCCAGCAGTTTCCTCGGGGGTGAAGCTTTCTTT	CASSFLGGEAFF
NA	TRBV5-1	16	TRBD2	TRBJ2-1	TGCGCCAGCAGCTTGCCAGCGGGAGGGCCCTACAATGAGCAGTTCTTC	CASSLPAGGPYNEQFF
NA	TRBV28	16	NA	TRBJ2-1	TGTGCCAGCAGTTTAAACGGGGGAAGCTCCTACAATGAGCAGTTCTTC	CASSLNGGSSYNEQFF
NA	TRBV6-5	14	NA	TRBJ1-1	TGTGCCAGCAGTTACGTACGGGGGGACACTGAAGCTTTCTTT	CASSYVRGDTEAFF
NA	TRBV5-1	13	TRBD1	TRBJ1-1	TGCGCCAGCAGCTTGAGGCAGGGGGCTGAAGCTTTCTTT	CASSLRQGAEAFF
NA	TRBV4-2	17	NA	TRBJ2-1	TGTGCCAGCAGCCAAACCCCGACTAGGAGCTCCTACAATGAGCAGTTCTTC	CASSQTPTRSSYNEQFF
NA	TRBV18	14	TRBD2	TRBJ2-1	TGTGCCAGCTCCATGGGGGAGGGCTACAATGAGCAGTTCTTC	CASSMGEGYNEQFF
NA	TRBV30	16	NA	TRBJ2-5	TGTGCCTGGAGCCCGGCCCGTTCAGGCGCCCAAGAGACCCAGTACTTC	CAWSPARSGAQETQYF
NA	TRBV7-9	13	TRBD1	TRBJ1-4	TGTGCCAGCTCCGGGACAGGGTATGGAAAACTGTTTTTT	CASSGTGYGKLFF
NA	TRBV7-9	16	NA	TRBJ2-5	TGTGCCAGCAGCCGCCCGGGAGCGTCACTTCAAGAGACCCAGTACTTC	CASSRPGASLQETQYF
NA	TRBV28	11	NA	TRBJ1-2	TGTGCCAGCAGTTTACAATATGGCTACACCTTC	CASSLQYGYTF
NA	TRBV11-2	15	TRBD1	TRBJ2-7	TGTGCCAGCAGCTTAGGCCCCGGGACAGGTCTCGAGCAGTACTTC	CASSLGPGTGLEQYF
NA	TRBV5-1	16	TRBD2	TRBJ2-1	TGCGCCAGCAGCGCACTAGCGATCGCCTCCTACAATGAGCAGTTCTTC	CASSALAIASYNEQFF
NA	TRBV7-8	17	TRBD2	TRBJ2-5	TGTGCCAGCAGCCAAAGGGTGGCGGGAGTTGGGAGGGAGACCCAGTACTTC	CASSQRVAGVGRETQYF
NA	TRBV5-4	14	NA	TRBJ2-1	TGTGCCAGCAGCTGGACTATCCTCATGGATGAGCAGTTCTTC	CASSWTILMDEQFF
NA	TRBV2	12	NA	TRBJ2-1	TGTGCCAGCAGTCTCCGTGGAGGTGAGCAGTTCTTC	CASSLRGGEQFF
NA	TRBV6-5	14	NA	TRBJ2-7	TGTGCCAGCAGTAGAGGACTGTCTGAATACGAGCAGTACTTC	CASSRGLSEYEQYF